The 7 T cell receptor beta chains in this list originate from one sample, sequenced in a study of patients and donors after allogeneic stem cell transplantation. TCRdb reanalysed the RT-PCR reads using MiXCR and keeps one entry per CDR3 protein. The sample gives roughly 880,000 distinct CDR3 sequences, more than 15% of which show up once; about 6% is in the top ten. Sample: blood, either unsorted or a sorted T cell fraction (not recorded which). These receptors came from a human donor who was either an allogeneic HSCT recipient or a stem cell or donor lymphocyte infusion donor (not recorded which). It is not recorded whose cells these are; they may come from a transplant donor.

This clonotype was detected a few times. V is TRBV10-3 and J is TRBJ2-1; D unresolved. Trimming pared 4 bases from V and 0 bases from J, leaving 1 base between. Germline CDR1 ENHRY, CDR2 SYGVKD. The CDR3 covers 12 residues. CDR3 DNA sequence: TGTGCCATCAGTGCCTCCTACAATGAGCAGTTCTTC. It yields the protein CAISASYNEQFF.

The genes are TRBV18 and TRBJ2-7; TRBD1 is a possible D gene (6 bases). The V end was cut by 5 bases, the J end by 6 bases, with 17 bases between. The CDR3 is 14 amino acids. Germline V gene lookup returns CDR1 KGHSH and CDR2 LQKENI. The CDR3 coding sequence is TGTGCCAGCTCAGTCCGGGACACCGGTTTCGAGCAGTACTTC. It translates to CASSVRDTGFEQYF.

There are a few counts of this clonotype. The chain is built from TRBV15 and TRBJ2-3, with a possible D match to TRBD1 (6 bases). V lost 0 bases and J 0 bases, leaving 7 bases between the germline ends. The length of the CDR3 is 15 residues. CDR1 and CDR2 from the germline V gene are LNHNV and YYDKDF (reference sequence). In DNA, the CDR3 is TGTGCCACCAGCAGAGAAGGGACAAGCACAGATACGCAGTATTTT. Its translation: CATSREGTSTDTQYF.

This clonotype was seen a few times. The V and J genes are TRBV7-9 and TRBJ1-2; TRBD1 matches 10 bases. CDR3 length: 17 residues. V shed 4 bases and J 7 bases; nucleotides not matched to a gene: 15. From germline, CDR1 is SEHNR and CDR2 FQNEAQ (reference sequence). The CDR3 loop reads CASSYKTGGNLYGGYTF. The DNA of the CDR3 is TGTGCCAGCAGCTACAAGACAGGGGGCAATCTCTATGGTGGCTACACCTTC.

This clonotype appeared a few times. The rearrangement uses TRBV4-2 and TRBJ2-3; D tentatively reads TRBD1 or TRBD2 (5 bases each). The CDR3 contains 17 residues. The V and J ends lost 0 bases and 0 bases respectively, with 13 bases between them. Germline loops: CDR1 LGHNA, CDR2 YNFKEQ. The CDR3 DNA reads TGTGCCAGCAGCCAAGATGATTGGGGCGGGAGCACAGATACGCAGTATTTT. Translating it yields CASSQDDWGGSTDTQYF.

This clonotype was counted a few times. The rearrangement uses TRBV9 and TRBJ2-3; D gene ambiguous. The V gene's germline CDR1 is SGDLS and CDR2 YYNGEE. Trimming took off 7 bases at V and 4 bases at J, with 10 bases between the two ends. There are 12 residues in the CDR3. The CDR3 region is CASGYASDTQYF. Written as DNA, the CDR3 is TGTGCCAGCGGATACGCGTCAGATACGCAGTATTTT.

The DNA of the CDR3 is TGTGCCAGTAGTCCCCTCCCTTCGTCCTCCTACAATGAGCAGTTCTTC. It yields the protein CASSPLPSSSYNEQFF. The rearrangement uses TRBV19 and TRBJ2-1; the D is unclear. Germline CDR1 reads LNHDA; CDR2 reads SQIVND (reference sequence). This CDR3 has 16 amino acids. The ends were cut back, 5 bases at V and 0 bases at J, with 14 bases in the middle.